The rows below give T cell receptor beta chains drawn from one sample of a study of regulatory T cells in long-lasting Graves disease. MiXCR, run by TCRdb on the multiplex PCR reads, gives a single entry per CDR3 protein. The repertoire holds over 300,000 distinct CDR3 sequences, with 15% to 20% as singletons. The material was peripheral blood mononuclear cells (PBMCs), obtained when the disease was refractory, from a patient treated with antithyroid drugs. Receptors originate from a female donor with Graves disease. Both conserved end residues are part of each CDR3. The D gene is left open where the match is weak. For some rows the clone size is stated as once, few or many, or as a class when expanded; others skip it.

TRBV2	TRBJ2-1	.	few	TGTGCCAGCAGTGCTAGCACCTACTACAATGAGCAGTTCTTC	CASSASTYYNEQFF
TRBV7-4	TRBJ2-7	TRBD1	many	TGTGCCAGCAGCTTAGGGTCGGACAGGGGATCCTACGAGCAGTACTTC	CASSLGSDRGSYEQYF
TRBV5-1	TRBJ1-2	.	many	TGCGCCAGCAGGGTGACAGATAACTATGGCTACACCTTC	CASRVTDNYGYTF
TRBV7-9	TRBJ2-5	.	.	TGTGCCAGCAGCTTAGATGCCCCCGGGGACCAGTACTTC	CASSLDAPGDQYF
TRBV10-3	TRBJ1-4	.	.	TGTGCCATCAGTGAGTCGAGTCCAGGGGCGAATGAAAAACTGTTTTTT	CAISESSPGANEKLFF
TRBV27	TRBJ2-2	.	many	TGTGCCAGCAGTTTAATGTGGGACCTGAACACCGGGGAGCTGTTTTTT	CASSLMWDLNTGELFF
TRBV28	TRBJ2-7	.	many	TGTGCCAGCAGTCCATCATGGGGGTCTACCTACGAGCAGTACTTC	CASSPSWGSTYEQYF
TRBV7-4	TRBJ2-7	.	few	TGTGCCAGCAGCTTAAAATCCCAAGAGGGGTCCTACGAGCAGTACTTC	CASSLKSQEGSYEQYF
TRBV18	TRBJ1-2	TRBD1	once	TGTGCCAGCTCACCGTATGCGGGACAGGGAGACTATGGCTACACCTTC	CASSPYAGQGDYGYTF
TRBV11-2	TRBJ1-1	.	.	TGTGCCAGCAGCCCGATCCGGGGCGGAATGAACACTGAAGCTTTCTTT	CASSPIRGGMNTEAFF
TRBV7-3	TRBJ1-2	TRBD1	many	TGTGCCAGCAGCCCCGGACAGGGCAGTGGCTACACCTTC	CASSPGQGSGYTF
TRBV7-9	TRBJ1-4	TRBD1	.	TGTGCCAGCAGCTTAGAGACAGGGGGCGTTGAAAAACTGTTTTTT	CASSLETGGVEKLFF
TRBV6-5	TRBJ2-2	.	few	TGTGCCAGCAGTTTTGGGATGTCAAGGCACACCGGGGAGCTGTTTTTT	CASSFGMSRHTGELFF
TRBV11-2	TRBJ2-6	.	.	TGTGCCAGCAGCCCGGGATGGCCTAGCTCTGGGGCCAACGTCCTGACTTTC	CASSPGWPSSGANVLTF
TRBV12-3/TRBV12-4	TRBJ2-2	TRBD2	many	TGTGCCAGCAGTTCTCTAGCGGGAGCTTCCGGGGAGCTGTTTTTT	CASSSLAGASGELFF
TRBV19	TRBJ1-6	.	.	TGTGCCAGTAGTATAGACCGCCAGAGCTCCTATAATTCACCCCTCCACTTT	CASSIDRQSSYNSPLHF
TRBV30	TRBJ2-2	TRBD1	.	TGTGCCTGGAGCCCCGGGACAGGGGTTACCGGGGAGCTGTTTTTT	CAWSPGTGVTGELFF
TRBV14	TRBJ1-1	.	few	TGTGCCAGCAGCCCTCATAACGGGGGCACTGAAGCTTTCTTT	CASSPHNGGTEAFF
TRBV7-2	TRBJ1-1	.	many	TGTGCCAGCAGCCTCACGGGGGACACTGAAGCTTTCTTT	CASSLTGDTEAFF
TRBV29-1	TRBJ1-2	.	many	TGCAGCGTTGAATGGAGCCGTAGTTATGGCTACACCTTC	CSVEWSRSYGYTF